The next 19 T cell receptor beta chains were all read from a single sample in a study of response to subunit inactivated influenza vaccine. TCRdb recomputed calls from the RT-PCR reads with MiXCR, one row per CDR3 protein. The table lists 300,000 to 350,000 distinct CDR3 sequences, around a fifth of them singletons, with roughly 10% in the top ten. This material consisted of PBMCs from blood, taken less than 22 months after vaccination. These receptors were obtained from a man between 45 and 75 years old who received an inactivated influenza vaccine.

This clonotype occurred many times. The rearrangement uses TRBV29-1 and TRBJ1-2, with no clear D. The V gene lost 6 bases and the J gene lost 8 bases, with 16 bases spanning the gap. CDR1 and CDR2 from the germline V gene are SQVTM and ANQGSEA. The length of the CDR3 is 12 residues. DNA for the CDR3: TGCAGCGTCCGGGTTGGCTCGCGGGGCTACACCTTC. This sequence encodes CSVRVGSRGYTF. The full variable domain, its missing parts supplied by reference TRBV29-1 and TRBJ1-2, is SAVISQKPSRDICQRGTSLTIQCQVDSQVTMMFWYRQQPGQSLTLIATANQGSEATYESGFVIDKFPISRPNLTFSTLTVSNMSPEDSSIYLCSVRVGSRGYTFGSGTRLTVV.

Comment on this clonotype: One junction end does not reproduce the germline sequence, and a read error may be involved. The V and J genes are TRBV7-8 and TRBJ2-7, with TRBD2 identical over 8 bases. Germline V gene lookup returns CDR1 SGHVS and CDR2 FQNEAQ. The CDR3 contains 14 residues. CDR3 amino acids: CASSIAGTDYEQYF. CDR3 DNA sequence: TGTGCCAGCAGCATAGCGGGAACAGACTACGAGCAGTACTTC. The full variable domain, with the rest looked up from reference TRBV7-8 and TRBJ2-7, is GAGVSQSPRYKVAKRGQDVALRCDPISGHVSLFWYQQALGQGPEFLTYFQNEAQLDKSGLPSDRFFAERPEGSVSTLKIQRTQQEDSAVYLCASSIAGTDYEQYFGPGTRLTVT.

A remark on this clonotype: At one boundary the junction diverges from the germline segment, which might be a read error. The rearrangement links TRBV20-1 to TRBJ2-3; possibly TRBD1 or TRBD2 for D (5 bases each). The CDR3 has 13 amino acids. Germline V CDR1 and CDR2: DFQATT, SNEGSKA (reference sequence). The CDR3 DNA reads TGCAGTGCACCGAGGGCAGGGTCAGATAGGCAGTATTTT. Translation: CSAPRAGSDRQYF.

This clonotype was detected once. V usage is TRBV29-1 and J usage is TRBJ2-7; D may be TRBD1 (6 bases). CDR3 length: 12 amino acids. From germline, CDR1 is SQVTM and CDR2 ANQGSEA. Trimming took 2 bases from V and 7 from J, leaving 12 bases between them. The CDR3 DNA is TGCAGCGTTGAATACAGCCAGGGGGAGCAGTACTTC. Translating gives CSVEYSQGEQYF.

CDR3 nucleotides: TGTGCCAGCAGCCGGCCCGGGACAGGCTACGAGCAGTACTTC. It translates to CASSRPGTGYEQYF. The rearrangement links TRBV5-5 to TRBJ2-7; 8 bases fit TRBD1. Trimming cost V 4 bases and J 3 bases; bases outside gene matches: 6. Germline values: CDR1 SGHKS, CDR2 YYEKEE (reference sequence). This CDR3 is built from 14 residues.

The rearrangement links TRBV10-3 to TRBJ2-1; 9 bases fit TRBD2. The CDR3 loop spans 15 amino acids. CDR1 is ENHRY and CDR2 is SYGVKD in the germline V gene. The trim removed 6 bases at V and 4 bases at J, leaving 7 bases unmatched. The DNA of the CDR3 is TGTGCCATCAGCGCGGAGACTAGCGGTTACAATGAGCAGTTCTTC. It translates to CAISAETSGYNEQFF.

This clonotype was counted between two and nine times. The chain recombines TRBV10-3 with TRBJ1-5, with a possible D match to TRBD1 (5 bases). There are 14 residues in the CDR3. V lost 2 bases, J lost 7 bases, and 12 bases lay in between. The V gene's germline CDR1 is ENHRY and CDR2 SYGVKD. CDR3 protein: CAISEGQGGQPQHF. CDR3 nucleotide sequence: TGTGCCATCAGTGAGGGGCAGGGCGGCCAGCCCCAGCATTTT.

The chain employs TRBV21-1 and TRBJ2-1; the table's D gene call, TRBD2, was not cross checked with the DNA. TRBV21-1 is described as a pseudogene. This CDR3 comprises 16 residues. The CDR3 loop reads CASSGGTSGNFNEQFF. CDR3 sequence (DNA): TGTGCCAGCAGCGGAGGGACTAGCGGGAATTTCAATGAGCAGTTCTTC.

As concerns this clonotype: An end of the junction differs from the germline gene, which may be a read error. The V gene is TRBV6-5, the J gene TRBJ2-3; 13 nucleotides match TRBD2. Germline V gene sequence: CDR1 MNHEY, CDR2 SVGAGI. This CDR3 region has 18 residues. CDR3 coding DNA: TGTGCCAGCAGTTATTCGACTAGCGGGAGGCTTAGCATAGATACGCAGTATTTT. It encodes CASSYSTSGRLSIDTQYF.

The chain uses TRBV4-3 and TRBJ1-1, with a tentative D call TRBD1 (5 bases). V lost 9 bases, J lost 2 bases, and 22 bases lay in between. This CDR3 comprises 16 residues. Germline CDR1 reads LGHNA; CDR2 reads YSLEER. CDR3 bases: TGCGCCAGTAAATTCGGGACGGGATCTCTCAACACTGAAGCTTTCTTT. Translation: CASKFGTGSLNTEAFF.

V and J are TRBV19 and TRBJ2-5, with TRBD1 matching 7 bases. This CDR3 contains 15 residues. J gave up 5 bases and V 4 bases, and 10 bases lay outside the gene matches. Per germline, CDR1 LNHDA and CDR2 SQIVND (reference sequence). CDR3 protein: CASSTSRQGWETQYF. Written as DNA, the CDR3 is TGTGCCAGTAGTACAAGTAGACAGGGTTGGGAGACCCAGTACTTC.

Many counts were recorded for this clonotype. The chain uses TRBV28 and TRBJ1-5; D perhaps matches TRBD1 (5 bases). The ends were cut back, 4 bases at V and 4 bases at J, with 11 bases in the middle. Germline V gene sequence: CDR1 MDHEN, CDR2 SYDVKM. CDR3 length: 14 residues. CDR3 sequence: CASSSPTVNQPQHF. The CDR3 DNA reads TGTGCCAGCAGTTCCCCGACAGTAAATCAGCCCCAGCATTTT.

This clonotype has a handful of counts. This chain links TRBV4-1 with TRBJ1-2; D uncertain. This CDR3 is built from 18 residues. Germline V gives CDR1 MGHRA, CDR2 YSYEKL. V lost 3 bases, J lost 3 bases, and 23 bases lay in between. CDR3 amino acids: CASSHGVARKPADYGYTF. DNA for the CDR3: TGCGCCAGCAGCCATGGGGTGGCCCGAAAACCGGCGGACTATGGCTACACCTTC.

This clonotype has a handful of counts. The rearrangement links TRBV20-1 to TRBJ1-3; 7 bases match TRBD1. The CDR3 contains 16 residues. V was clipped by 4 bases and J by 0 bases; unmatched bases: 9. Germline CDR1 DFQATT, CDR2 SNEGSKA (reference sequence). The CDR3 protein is CSAKPPGQSSGNTIYF. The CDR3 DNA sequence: TGCAGTGCTAAGCCCCCGGGACAGAGCTCTGGAAACACCATATATTTT.

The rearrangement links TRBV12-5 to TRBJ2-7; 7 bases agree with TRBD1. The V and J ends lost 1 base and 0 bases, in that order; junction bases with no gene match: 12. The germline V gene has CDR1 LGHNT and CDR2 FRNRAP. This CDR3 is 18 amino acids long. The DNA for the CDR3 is TGTGCTAGTGGTTTGGAACTCCAGGGGACAGCCATCTCCTACGAGCAGTACTTC. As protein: CASGLELQGTAISYEQYF.

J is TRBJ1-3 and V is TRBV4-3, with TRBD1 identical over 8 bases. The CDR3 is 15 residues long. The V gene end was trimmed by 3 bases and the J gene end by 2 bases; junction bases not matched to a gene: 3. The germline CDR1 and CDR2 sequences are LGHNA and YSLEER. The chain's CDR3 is CASSHAGGTGNTIYF. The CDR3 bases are TGCGCCAGCAGCCATGCAGGGGGCACTGGAAACACCATATATTTT.

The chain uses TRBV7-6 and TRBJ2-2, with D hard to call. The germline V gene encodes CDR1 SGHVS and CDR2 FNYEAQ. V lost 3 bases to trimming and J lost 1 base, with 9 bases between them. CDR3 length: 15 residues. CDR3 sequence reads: CASSFGQLNTGELFF. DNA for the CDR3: TGTGCCAGCAGCTTTGGGCAACTGAACACCGGGGAGCTGTTTTTT.

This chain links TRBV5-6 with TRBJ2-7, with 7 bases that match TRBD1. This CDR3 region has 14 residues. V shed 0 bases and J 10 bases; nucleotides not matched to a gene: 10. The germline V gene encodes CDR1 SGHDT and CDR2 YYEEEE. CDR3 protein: CASSLDGTVRSQYF. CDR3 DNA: TGTGCCAGCAGCTTGGACGGGACAGTTCGGTCCCAGTACTTC.

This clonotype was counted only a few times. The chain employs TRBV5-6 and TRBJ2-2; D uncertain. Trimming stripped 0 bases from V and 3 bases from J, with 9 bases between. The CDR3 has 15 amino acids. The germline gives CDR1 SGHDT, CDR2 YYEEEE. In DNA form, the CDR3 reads TGTGCCAGCAGCTTGGGTGGGCTAGACACCGGGGAGCTGTTTTTT. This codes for CASSLGGLDTGELFF.